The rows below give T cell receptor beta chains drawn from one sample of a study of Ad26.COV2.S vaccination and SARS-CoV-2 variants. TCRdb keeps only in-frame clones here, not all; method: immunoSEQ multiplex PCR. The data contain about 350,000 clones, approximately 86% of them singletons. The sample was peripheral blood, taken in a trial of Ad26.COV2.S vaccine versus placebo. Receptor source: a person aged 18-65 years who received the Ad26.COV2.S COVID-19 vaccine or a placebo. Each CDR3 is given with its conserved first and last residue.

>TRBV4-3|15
CASSQEGRGSNEQYF
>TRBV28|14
CASSPIRDGYEQYF
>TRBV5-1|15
CASSQIAGGLNEQFF
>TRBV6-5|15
CASSYRRVGNTEAFF
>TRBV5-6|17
CASSSGQTLLRNEKLFF
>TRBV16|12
CASSHPSTEAFF
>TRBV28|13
CASTPPGGTEAFF
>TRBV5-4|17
CASSPGGHISVVDEQFF
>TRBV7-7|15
CASSRQFGGSYEQYF
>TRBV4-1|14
CASSQFRGDHEQYF
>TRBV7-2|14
CASDMGGTGNEQFF
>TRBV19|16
CASSSRRRIVNEKLFF
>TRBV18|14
CASSPTTGTETQYF
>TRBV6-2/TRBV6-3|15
CASSYGDRGPYEQYF
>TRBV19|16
CASSIVAEVSYNEQFF
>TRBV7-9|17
CASSTKGRPVSTDTQYF
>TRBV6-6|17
CASSPPGASSGANVLTF